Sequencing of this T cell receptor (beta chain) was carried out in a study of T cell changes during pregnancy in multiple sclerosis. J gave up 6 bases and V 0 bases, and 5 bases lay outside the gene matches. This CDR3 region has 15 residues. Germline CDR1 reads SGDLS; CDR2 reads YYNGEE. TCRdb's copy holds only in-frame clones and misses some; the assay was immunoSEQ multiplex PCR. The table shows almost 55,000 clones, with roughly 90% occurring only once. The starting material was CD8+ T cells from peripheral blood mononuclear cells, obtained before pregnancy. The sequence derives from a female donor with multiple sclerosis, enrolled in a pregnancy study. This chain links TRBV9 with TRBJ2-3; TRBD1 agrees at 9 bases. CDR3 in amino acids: CASSVEGQGFDTQYF. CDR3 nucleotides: TGTGCCAGCAGCGTAGAGGGACAGGGTTTCGATACGCAGTATTTT.